The 30 T cell receptor beta chains presented below share a single source sample, sequenced in a study of T cell responses to AZD1222 COVID-19 vaccine. This table comes from immunoSEQ multiplex PCR, and its TCRdb copy is limited to in-frame clones, with some not included. The table has more than 100,000 clones, roughly 92% seen once. The sequences come from peripheral blood, collected on day 0 of AZD1222 vaccination. These receptors all stem from an adult in good health.

This clone was seen a single time. V is TRBV28 and J is TRBJ2-3; either TRBD1 or TRBD2 may fit D (5 bases each). The length of the CDR3 is 15 residues. V was cut by 5 bases and J by 5 bases, with 17 bases left in between. The germline gives CDR1 MDHEN, CDR2 SYDVKM. The CDR3 is CASSVGTPYKDTQYF. In DNA form, the CDR3 reads TGTGCCAGCAGTGTCGGGACGCCGTACAAAGATACGCAGTATTTT.

The chain combines TRBV29-1 with TRBJ1-1; no clear D gene. V was trimmed by 5 bases and J by 2 bases, leaving 12 bases between them. Germline lookup yields CDR1 SQVTM and CDR2 ANQGSEA. This CDR3 contains 13 residues. CDR3 amino acids: CSVLVQFNTEAFF. DNA for the CDR3: TGCAGCGTTCTGGTTCAGTTTAACACTGAAGCTTTCTTT. Variable domain in full (rest from reference TRBV29-1 and TRBJ1-1): SAVISQKPSRDICQRGTSLTIQCQVDSQVTMMFWYRQQPGQSLTLIATANQGSEATYESGFVIDKFPISRPNLTFSTLTVSNMSPEDSSIYLCSVLVQFNTEAFFGQGTRLTVV.

The chain has TRBV7-9 and TRBJ1-2; D uncertain. The CDR3 covers 14 residues. V lost 1 base to trimming and J lost 4 bases, with 10 bases between them. CDR1 and CDR2 (germline): SEHNR, FQNEAQ (reference sequence). Here the CDR3 DNA reads TGTGCCAGCAGCTTAGTTTCTAGGTTCTATGGCTACACCTTC. The encoded protein is CASSLVSRFYGYTF.

The chain couples TRBV28 to TRBJ2-1; tentatively, D is TRBD1 (5 bases). The CDR3 runs to 12 residues. V was shortened by 5 bases and J by 8 bases, with 10 bases between the two germline ends. From germline, CDR1 is MDHEN and CDR2 SYDVKM. For the CDR3, the DNA is TGTGCCAGCAGTCCCAACAGGTATGAGCAGTTCTTC. Amino acid sequence: CASSPNRYEQFF.

The chain recombines TRBV5-6 with TRBJ2-7; D not certain. CDR1 SGHDT and CDR2 YYEEEE come from the germline V gene. There are 12 residues in the CDR3. The germline V and J ends were trimmed by 3 bases and 3 bases, with 7 bases remaining between them. The CDR3 DNA reads as TGTGCCAGCAGCTCGGACGGCTACGAGCAGTACTTC. Encoded protein: CASSSDGYEQYF. Combining the CDR3 with reference TRBV5-6 and TRBJ2-7 gives the whole variable domain DAGVTQSPTHLIKTRGQQVTLRCSPKSGHDTVSWYQQALGQGPQFIFQYYEEEERQRGNFPDRFSGHQFPNYSSELNVNALLLGDSALYLCASSSDGYEQYFGPGTRLTVT.

This clone occurred once. This sequence joins TRBV6-6 and TRBJ1-1; D not certain. CDR1 is MNHNY, CDR2 SVGAGI, per germline (reference sequence). CDR3 length: 13 amino acids. Trimming stripped 2 bases from V and 8 bases from J, with 12 bases between. DNA of the CDR3: TGTGCCAGCAGTTACACCTTGACTCGGGAAGCTTTCTTT. Protein sequence: CASSYTLTREAFF.

The rearrangement uses TRBV7-9 and TRBJ2-7; 12 bases align to TRBD1. The germline V gene has CDR1 SEHNR and CDR2 FQNEAQ (reference sequence). The CDR3 runs 17 residues. The V gene end was trimmed by 5 bases and the J gene end by 4 bases; junction bases not matched to a gene: 12. CDR3 region: CASSREFRDRGPYEQYF. CDR3 DNA sequence: TGTGCCAGCAGCCGTGAATTCCGGGACAGGGGGCCGTACGAGCAGTACTTC. Looking up the rest from reference TRBV7-9 and TRBJ2-7 gives the full variable domain: DTGVSQNPRHKITKRGQNVTFRCDPISEHNRLYWYRQTLGQGPEFLTYFQNEAQLEKSRLLSDRFSAERPKGSFSTLEIQRTEQGDSAMYLCASSREFRDRGPYEQYFGPGTRLTVT.

The chain couples TRBV13 to TRBJ2-1; D ambiguous. The germline V gene has CDR1 PRHDT and CDR2 FYEKMQ (reference sequence). The CDR3 extends over 15 amino acids. V was cut by 2 bases and J by 4 bases, with 12 bases left in between. CDR3 residues: CASSLPSGPYNEQFF. Here the CDR3 DNA reads TGTGCCAGCAGCTTACCCAGTGGGCCGTACAATGAGCAGTTCTTC.

This sequence joins TRBV7-3 and TRBJ2-1; D gene unclear. This CDR3 comprises 13 residues. The V gene lost 6 bases and the J gene lost 0 bases, with 6 bases spanning the gap. CDR1 is SGHTA, CDR2 FQGTGA, per germline. The CDR3: CASSMSSYNEQFF. CDR3 coding DNA: TGTGCCAGCAGTATGAGCTCCTACAATGAGCAGTTCTTC.

The table lists this clone with a count of one. This sequence joins TRBV19 and TRBJ1-2; TRBD1 is a possible D gene (6 bases). CDR1 is LNHDA, CDR2 SQIVND, per germline (reference sequence). This CDR3 has 14 amino acids. V lost 10 bases and J 0 bases, leaving 15 bases between the germline ends. CDR3 sequence (DNA): TGTGCCATCAAGGGTCCAGGGGCTAACTATGGCTACACCTTC. Amino acid sequence: CAIKGPGANYGYTF.

This chain links TRBV18 with TRBJ2-5; 10 nucleotides line up with TRBD1. Germline loops: CDR1 KGHSH, CDR2 LQKENI. Trimming at V came to 5 bases and at J to 4 bases, leaving 7 bases not matched to a gene. CDR3 length equals 15 residues. CDR3: CASSSRQGASETQYF. CDR3 nucleotide sequence: TGTGCCAGCTCATCCAGACAGGGGGCATCAGAGACCCAGTACTTC. The full variable domain, completed using reference TRBV18 and TRBJ2-5, is NAGVMQNPRHLVRRRGQEARLRCSPMKGHSHVYWYRQLPEEGLKFMVYLQKENIIDESGMPKERFSAEFPKEGPSILRIQQVVRGDSAAYFCASSSRQGASETQYFGPGTRLLVL.

The chain uses TRBV9 and TRBJ2-2; 7 bases are shared with TRBD2. The ends lost 0 bases at V and 5 bases at J; junction bases unmatched: 4. The CDR3 is 15 amino acids. Germline assignment: CDR1 SGDLS and CDR2 YYNGEE. The CDR3 spells CASSVVPGRTGELFF. The CDR3, as DNA: TGTGCCAGCAGCGTAGTTCCCGGGAGGACCGGGGAGCTGTTTTTT.

This chain connects TRBV23-1 to TRBJ2-7; D gene ambiguous. TRBV23-1 is filed as an ORF, its function uncertain. Deletions cut 4 bases from V and 0 bases from J, with 19 bases between. The CDR3 has 17 amino acids. In DNA form, the CDR3 reads TGCGCCAGCAGTCCTCCGGCCAGAAAACTAAGCTCCTACGAGCAGTACGTC. It translates to CASSPPARKLSSYEQYV.

V usage is TRBV2 and J usage is TRBJ2-7; TRBD2 agrees at 9 bases. CDR1 is SNHLY, CDR2 FYNNEI, per germline. The CDR3 length is 14 residues. V shed 4 bases, J shed 7 bases, and the junction held 8 bases outside the gene matches. The CDR3, as DNA: TGTGCCAGCAGTGGACAGCGGGGGGTTGGGGAGCAGTACTTC. Translating gives CASSGQRGVGEQYF.

In this sample, this clone turned up a few times. This chain joins TRBV6-5 and TRBJ1-1, with D perhaps matching TRBD1 (6 bases). Trimming took off 6 bases at V and 6 bases at J, with 20 bases between the two ends. This CDR3 is built from 15 residues. CDR1 MNHEY and CDR2 SVGAGI come from the germline V gene. The CDR3 sequence is CASSSQGPRTAEAFF. In DNA form, the CDR3 reads TGTGCCAGCAGCTCGCAGGGGCCCCGAACAGCTGAAGCTTTCTTT.

The chain uses TRBV30 and TRBJ1-5, with D unclear. The CDR3 spans 14 residues. Germline CDR1 GTSNPN, CDR2 SVGIG (reference sequence). The germline V and J ends were trimmed by 3 bases and 5 bases, with 14 bases remaining between them. The CDR3 DNA is TGTGCCTGGAGCGAGGGTAGTGGATATCAGCCCCAGCATTTT. Translating it yields CAWSEGSGYQPQHF. The full variable domain, with the rest looked up from reference TRBV30 and TRBJ1-5, is SQTIHQWPATLVQPVGSPLSLECTVEGTSNPNLYWYRQAAGRGLQLLFYSVGIGQISSEVPQNLSASRPQDRQFILSSKKLLLSDSGFYLCAWSEGSGYQPQHFGDGTRLSIL.

The V call is TRBV5-5, the J call TRBJ1-2; 8 bases agree with TRBD1. Unmatched junction bases numbered 12, after V lost 4 bases and J lost 4 bases. CDR1 is SGHKS and CDR2 is YYEKEE in the germline V gene (reference sequence). The CDR3 spans 16 residues. CDR3 in amino acids: CASSPPVDRAAYGYTF. In nucleotides, the CDR3 is TGTGCCAGCAGCCCCCCGGTGGACAGGGCTGCCTATGGCTACACCTTC.

The V and J genes are TRBV6-5 and TRBJ1-5, with D maybe TRBD1 (5 bases). Trimming left V 10 bases short and J 7 bases short, with 14 bases between. The V gene's germline CDR1 is MNHEY and CDR2 SVGAGI. This CDR3 region has 12 residues. This CDR3 reads CATKEGEQPQHF. For the CDR3, the DNA is TGTGCCACTAAAGAAGGGGAGCAGCCCCAGCATTTT.

This chain links TRBV10-1 with TRBJ2-1, with D hard to call. The V gene's germline CDR1 is WNHNN and CDR2 SYGVQD (reference sequence). Trimming cost V 1 base and J 6 bases, with 4 bases left between them. The CDR3 length is 12 residues. CDR3 residues: CASSEWCNEQFF. The DNA of the CDR3 is TGCGCCAGCAGTGAGTGGTGCAATGAGCAGTTCTTC.

V is TRBV7-9 and J is TRBJ1-5; 7 nucleotides align to TRBD1. V dropped 3 bases and J dropped 4; count of bases not matched to a gene: 6. Germline V lookup: CDR1 SEHNR, CDR2 FQNEAQ (reference sequence). The CDR3 runs to 15 residues. This CDR3 is CASSFRQGENQPQHF. In DNA form, the CDR3 reads TGTGCCAGCAGCTTTCGACAGGGCGAGAATCAGCCCCAGCATTTT.

The chain combines TRBV18 with TRBJ2-2, with D possibly being TRBD2 (5 bases). Per the germline V gene, CDR1 is KGHSH and CDR2 is LQKENI. The V gene lost 9 bases and the J gene lost 2 bases, with 13 bases spanning the gap. The CDR3 sequence is 14 residues long. CDR3 loop: CASSSLDNTGELFF. The DNA of the CDR3 is TGTGCCAGTTCTAGCCTGGATAACACCGGGGAGCTGTTTTTT.

This sequence joins TRBV7-9 and TRBJ1-2, with D uncertain. Germline CDR1 SEHNR, CDR2 FQNEAQ (reference sequence). The CDR3 covers 10 residues. V gave up 4 bases and J gave up 7 bases, with 4 bases separating them. CDR3 amino acids: CASSSSGYTF. The CDR3, as DNA: TGTGCCAGCAGCTCAAGTGGCTACACCTTC.

V is TRBV9 and J is TRBJ2-1, with D possibly being TRBD2 (5 bases). This CDR3 has 16 amino acids. The germline V gene has CDR1 SGDLS and CDR2 YYNGEE. Trimming pared 0 bases from V and 7 bases from J, leaving 17 bases between. DNA of the CDR3: TGTGCCAGCAGCGTAGGTAAAGCGGCTGCCTCAAATGAGCAGTTCTTC. It is translated as CASSVGKAAASNEQFF.

The chain is built from TRBV5-1 and TRBJ1-5; D unresolved. This CDR3 is 15 amino acids long. The V gene's germline CDR1 is SGHRS and CDR2 YFSETQ. V lost 10 bases to trimming and J lost 4 bases, with 21 bases between them. The CDR3 here is CAEACPGKVNQPQHF. The CDR3 coding sequence is TGCGCCGAGGCTTGCCCTGGGAAAGTAAATCAGCCCCAGCATTTT.

This clone was seen a few times. The same CDR3 arises from other DNA sequences in this sample as well. This chain uses TRBV10-1 with TRBJ1-5, with D perhaps matching TRBD1 (5 bases). Germline V gives CDR1 WNHNN, CDR2 SYGVQD (reference sequence). This CDR3 spans 13 amino acids. V was trimmed by 2 bases and J by 4 bases, leaving 6 bases between them. CDR3 DNA: TGCGCCAGCAGTGAGGGGGGAAATCAGCCCCAGCATTTT. This translates into CASSEGGNQPQHF.

The chain is built from TRBV7-9 and TRBJ1-1; D is unclear. The CDR3 has 15 amino acids. Per the germline V gene, CDR1 is SEHNR and CDR2 is FQNEAQ (reference sequence). Trimming took 3 bases from V and 2 from J, leaving 13 bases between them. CDR3 nucleotides: TGTGCCAGCAGCTTGGCGGCATCGGTAAACACTGAAGCTTTCTTT. The encoded protein is CASSLAASVNTEAFF.

The V gene is TRBV11-2, the J gene TRBJ2-2; 16 nucleotides line up with TRBD2. After removal of 2 bases from V and 4 bases from J, the junction contained 7 bases not matched to a gene. The CDR3 covers 19 residues. CDR1 is SGHAT, CDR2 FQNNGV, per germline. CDR3 nucleotide sequence: TGTGCCAGCAGCTTATCCGGGACTAGCGGGAGGGCGGCCACCGGGGAGCTGTTTTTT. This gives the protein CASSLSGTSGRAATGELFF.

This sequence joins TRBV5-1 and TRBJ2-1, with a weak D call TRBD2 (6 bases). The V gene lost 3 bases and the J gene lost 4 bases, with 14 bases spanning the gap. The CDR3 has 15 residues. Germline CDR1 reads SGHRS; CDR2 reads YFSETQ. The CDR3, as DNA: TGCGCCAGCAGCTCGCTGGGGACTCCTTACAATGAGCAGTTCTTC. Encoded protein: CASSSLGTPYNEQFF.

This chain connects TRBV28 to TRBJ1-1; D gene unclear. The CDR3 totals 15 residues. Germline V gene sequence: CDR1 MDHEN, CDR2 SYDVKM. V gave up 4 bases and J gave up 4 bases, with 16 bases separating them. CDR3 loop: CASSSLEFLGTEAFF. CDR3 sequence (DNA): TGTGCCAGCAGTTCCCTGGAGTTCCTTGGCACTGAAGCTTTCTTT.

CDR3 sequence (DNA): TGTGCCAGCAGTTACCGGGGACAGGGGGGGGATCAGCCCCAGCATTTT. Translated, it gives CASSYRGQGGDQPQHF. This chain joins TRBV6-5 and TRBJ1-5; 11 bases are a match to TRBD1. Germline V gene sequence: CDR1 MNHEY, CDR2 SVGAGI. CDR3 length: 16 amino acids. The ends lost 2 bases at V and 5 bases at J; junction bases unmatched: 5.